The 24 T cell receptor beta chains given below trace back to one sample, sequenced in a study of cytomegalovirus exposure and HLA in healthy donors. The PCR used 60 Vbeta and 13 Jbeta primers. TCRdb keeps only in-frame clones here, not all; method: immunoSEQ multiplex PCR. Of approximately 170,000 clones listed, about 80% are singletons. Source material: PBMCs. The receptors originated from a woman aged 45-59 years in good health and CMV-seronegative.

The genes are TRBV7-9 and TRBJ2-2; maybe TRBD1 (6 bases). The V gene's germline CDR1 is SEHNR and CDR2 FQNEAQ (reference sequence). This CDR3 contains 17 residues. Trimming shortened V by 6 bases and J by 0 bases, and 17 bases separated the two germline ends. The CDR3 loop is CASRDRRTYSNTGELFF. The CDR3 DNA follows: TGTGCCAGCAGGGACAGAAGGACTTACTCGAACACCGGGGAGCTGTTTTTT.

The chain employs TRBV7-8 and TRBJ1-2, with a possible D match to TRBD1 (5 bases). The CDR3 is 14 amino acids. The V end lost 2 bases, the J end lost 2 bases, and 9 bases lay between the germline ends. Per the germline V gene, CDR1 is SGHVS and CDR2 is FQNEAQ. The CDR3 reads CASSLRTRNYGYTF. CDR3 DNA sequence: TGTGCCAGCAGCTTAAGGACAAGAAACTATGGCTACACCTTC. Full variable domain (missing parts from reference TRBV7-8 and TRBJ1-2): GAGVSQSPRYKVAKRGQDVALRCDPISGHVSLFWYQQALGQGPEFLTYFQNEAQLDKSGLPSDRFFAERPEGSVSTLKIQRTQQEDSAVYLCASSLRTRNYGYTFGSGTRLTVV.

This sequence joins TRBV6-5 and TRBJ1-2, with D unresolved. V was shortened by 0 bases and J by 5 bases, with 16 bases between the two germline ends. CDR1 is MNHEY and CDR2 is SVGAGI in the germline V gene. The CDR3 extends over 16 amino acids. The CDR3 nucleotides are TGTGCCAGCAGTTACTCGGTACAGCTAATTAGTTATGGCTACACCTTC. It is translated as CASSYSVQLISYGYTF.

V and J are TRBV5-4 and TRBJ1-6; D call uncertain. The CDR3 is made up of 13 amino acids. Germline CDR1 and CDR2: SGHNT and YYREEE (reference sequence). Between the trimmed V and J ends, which lost 0 bases and 6 bases, there was a span of 4 bases. The CDR3 spells CASSLDGNSPLHF. The CDR3 coding sequence is TGTGCCAGCAGCTTGGACGGTAATTCACCCCTCCACTTT.

A few counts support this clone. The chain recombines TRBV10-3 with TRBJ1-1; no reliable D call. Trimming took off 3 bases at V and 1 base at J, with 9 bases between the two ends. The CDR3 consists of 14 residues. Germline V CDR1 and CDR2: ENHRY, SYGVKD. The chain's CDR3 is CAISDRGRNTEAFF. The DNA for the CDR3 is TGTGCCATCAGTGACCGTGGGAGGAACACTGAAGCTTTCTTT.

The chain is built from TRBV4-1 and TRBJ2-7, with 7 bases matching TRBD2. Germline CDR1 reads MGHRA; CDR2 reads YSYEKL. Losses at the gene ends were 0 bases for V and 6 bases for J; bases not matched to a gene: 8. The CDR3 length is 15 residues. The CDR3 nucleotides read TGCGCCAGCAGCCAAGATCCGAGCGGGGCAGGCGAGCAGTACTTC. Translating it yields CASSQDPSGAGEQYF.

This rearrangement joins TRBV11-1 to TRBJ2-5, with TRBD1 as a possible D gene (6 bases). The CDR3 is made up of 14 amino acids. V lost 1 base and J 5 bases, leaving 11 bases between the germline ends. The germline V gene encodes CDR1 SGHAT and CDR2 FQDESV (reference sequence). Written as DNA, the CDR3 is TGTGCCAGCAGCTTAGGGTATAGGGGGGAGACCCAGTACTTC. It translates to CASSLGYRGETQYF. Drawing the rest from reference TRBV11-1 and TRBJ2-5, the complete variable domain is EAEVAQSPRYKITEKSQAVAFWCDPISGHATLYWYRQILGQGPELLVQFQDESVVDDSQLPKDRFSAERLKGVDSTLKIQPAELGDSAMYLCASSLGYRGETQYFGPGTRLLVL.

The rearrangement uses TRBV4-3 and TRBJ1-4; D unresolved. This CDR3 comprises 15 residues. V lost 0 bases and J lost 0, with 5 bases in between. In germline, CDR1 is LGHNA, CDR2 YSLEER. CDR3 coding DNA: TGCGCCAGCAGCCAAGATTCCTCAACTAATGAAAAACTGTTTTTT. Translated, it gives CASSQDSSTNEKLFF.

The V gene is TRBV7-9, the J gene TRBJ2-3, with 16 nucleotides matching TRBD2. After removal of 5 bases from V and 2 bases from J, the junction contained 4 bases not matched to a gene. The CDR3 length is 17 residues. The germline V gene has CDR1 SEHNR and CDR2 FQNEAQ (reference sequence). This CDR3 is CASSLGTSGGATDTQYF. CDR3 bases: TGTGCCAGCAGCCTCGGGACTAGCGGGGGGGCCACAGATACGCAGTATTTT.

CDR3: CASSDYRLGETQYF. The CDR3 DNA follows: TGTGCCAGCAGTGACTACAGGTTGGGAGAGACCCAGTACTTC. The genes are TRBV2 and TRBJ2-5; TRBD1 might be the D (5 bases). Germline V CDR1 and CDR2: SNHLY, FYNNEI. V lost 3 bases and J lost 4, with 12 bases in between. The CDR3 runs to 14 residues.

This chain uses TRBV30 with TRBJ1-3; 7 bases are a match to TRBD1. CDR1 and CDR2 from the germline V gene are GTSNPN and SVGIG (reference sequence). There are 13 residues in the CDR3. The CDR3 protein is CAHQGDRGNTIYF. The CDR3 region has the DNA TGTGCTCATCAGGGGGACCGAGGAAACACCATATATTTT.

The chain carries TRBV11-2 and TRBJ2-7; no reliable D call. Trimming pared 3 bases from V and 0 bases from J, leaving 3 bases between. Germline CDR1 SGHAT, CDR2 FQNNGV. There are 12 residues in the CDR3. CDR3 in amino acids: CASSFSSYEQYF. The CDR3 DNA sequence: TGTGCCAGCAGCTTTAGCTCCTACGAGCAGTACTTC.

CDR3 nucleotide sequence: TGTGCCAGTAGTATGGAGCTGGACAGGGACTATGGCTACACCTTC. Amino acids: CASSMELDRDYGYTF. The chain links TRBV19 to TRBJ1-2; 8 bases agree with TRBD1. Germline V gives CDR1 LNHDA, CDR2 SQIVND (reference sequence). J lost 3 bases, V lost 3 bases, and 6 bases had no gene match. The CDR3 has 15 amino acids. The variable domain in full, completed from reference TRBV19 and TRBJ1-2, reads DGGITQSPKYLFRKEGQNVTLSCEQNLNHDAMYWYRQDPGQGLRLIYYSQIVNDFQKGDIAEGYSVSREKKESFPLTVTSAQKNPTAFYLCASSMELDRDYGYTFGSGTRLTVV.

This chain joins TRBV5-1 and TRBJ1-1; D remains ambiguous. Trimming removed 3 bases at V and 2 bases at J, with 14 bases between. The germline V gene has CDR1 SGHRS and CDR2 YFSETQ. This CDR3 contains 15 residues. CDR3 coding DNA: TGCGCCAGCAGCTATCGGGGATGGGTAAACACTGAAGCTTTCTTT. This codes for CASSYRGWVNTEAFF.

The V gene is TRBV7-3, the J gene TRBJ2-5; 7 nucleotides match TRBD2. V dropped 3 bases and J dropped 4; count of bases not matched to a gene: 8. This CDR3 has 15 amino acids. Germline V gene data show CDR1 as SGHTA and CDR2 as FQGTGA. CDR3 protein: CASSLFGGVVETQYF. For the CDR3, the DNA is TGTGCCAGCAGCTTGTTTGGGGGGGTGGTAGAGACCCAGTACTTC. The full variable domain, completed using reference TRBV7-3 and TRBJ2-5, is GAGVSQTPSNKVTEKGKYVELRCDPISGHTALYWYRQSLGQGPEFLIYFQGTGAADDSGLPNDRFFAVRPEGSVSTLKIQRTERGDSAVYLCASSLFGGVVETQYFGPGTRLLVL.

The chain recombines TRBV18 with TRBJ2-2; D uncertain. Germline CDR1 KGHSH, CDR2 LQKENI. V gave up 3 bases and J gave up 1 base, with 12 bases separating them. The CDR3 loop spans 16 amino acids. As DNA, the CDR3 is TGTGCCAGCTCACCGATGGCACAGAGGAACACCGGGGAGCTGTTTTTT. It codes for CASSPMAQRNTGELFF.

This rearrangement joins TRBV15 to TRBJ2-1, with D perhaps matching TRBD1 (6 bases). The germline CDR1 and CDR2 sequences are LNHNV and YYDKDF (reference sequence). The length of the CDR3 is 14 residues. Trimming pared 3 bases from V and 8 bases from J, leaving 14 bases between. The DNA of the CDR3 is TGTGCCACCAGCAGGACAGGAGACCAGGATGAGCAGTTCTTC. This codes for CATSRTGDQDEQFF.

The CDR3 sequence: CASSLPGQGTEAFF. In nucleotides, the CDR3 is TGTGCCAGCAGTTTGCCGGGACAGGGAACTGAAGCTTTCTTT. The rearrangement uses TRBV28 and TRBJ1-1, with TRBD1 identical over 9 bases. Per germline, CDR1 MDHEN and CDR2 SYDVKM. The CDR3 is 14 amino acids. The V gene end was trimmed by 3 bases and the J gene end by 5 bases; junction bases not matched to a gene: 4.

The chain uses TRBV6-5 and TRBJ2-7; D is possibly TRBD1 (6 bases). The V end was cut by 9 bases, the J end by 0 bases, with 15 bases between. CDR3 size: 14 residues. In germline, CDR1 is MNHEY, CDR2 SVGAGI. The CDR3 sequence is CASAPGESSYEQYF. The CDR3 bases are TGTGCCAGTGCCCCAGGGGAAAGCTCCTACGAGCAGTACTTC.

Comment on this clone: Relative to the germline gene, one junction end is altered; a read error may explain this. V and J are TRBV7-9 and TRBJ2-1; 9 nucleotides align to TRBD1. CDR3 length equals 14 residues. In germline, CDR1 is SEHNR, CDR2 FQNEAQ (reference sequence). CDR3 protein: CSSSLDRGRYEQFF. The CDR3 bases are TGTTCCAGCAGCTTAGACAGGGGGAGGTATGAGCAGTTCTTC.

This clone was seen just once. V is TRBV2 and J is TRBJ1-3; tentative D call: TRBD1 (5 bases). The germline V gene encodes CDR1 SNHLY and CDR2 FYNNEI. This CDR3 spans 14 amino acids. V was clipped by 6 bases and J by 7 bases, with 16 bases between them. CDR3 region: CASRRVDSGNTIYF. DNA of the CDR3: TGTGCCAGCAGAAGGGTCGACAGCGGGAACACCATATATTTT.

The chain carries TRBV2 and TRBJ1-1; D is possibly TRBD1 (5 bases). V lost 2 bases to trimming and J lost 8 bases, with 21 bases between them. Germline CDR1 is SNHLY and CDR2 is FYNNEI. There are 16 residues in the CDR3. The CDR3 sequence: CASSERGKQGGSEAFF. DNA of the CDR3: TGTGCCAGCAGTGAACGAGGGAAGCAGGGAGGTTCCGAAGCTTTCTTT.

The rearrangement links TRBV19 to TRBJ2-6; tentative D call: TRBD1 (6 bases). CDR1 LNHDA and CDR2 SQIVND come from the germline V gene (reference sequence). V lost 5 bases and J 0 bases, leaving 14 bases between the germline ends. The CDR3 has 17 residues. The CDR3 here is CASSSGQPRSGANVLTF. The CDR3 DNA is TGTGCCAGTAGTTCGGGACAACCCCGCTCTGGGGCCAACGTCCTGACTTTC.

V is TRBV27 and J is TRBJ1-6; 10 bases are a match to TRBD1. Germline V gene sequence: CDR1 MNHEY, CDR2 SMNVEV (reference sequence). The trim removed 6 bases at V and 7 bases at J, leaving 3 bases unmatched. The CDR3 is 14 residues long. CDR3 in amino acids: CASRRTGGNSPLHF. As DNA, the CDR3 is TGTGCCAGCAGGCGGACAGGGGGGAATTCACCCCTCCACTTT.